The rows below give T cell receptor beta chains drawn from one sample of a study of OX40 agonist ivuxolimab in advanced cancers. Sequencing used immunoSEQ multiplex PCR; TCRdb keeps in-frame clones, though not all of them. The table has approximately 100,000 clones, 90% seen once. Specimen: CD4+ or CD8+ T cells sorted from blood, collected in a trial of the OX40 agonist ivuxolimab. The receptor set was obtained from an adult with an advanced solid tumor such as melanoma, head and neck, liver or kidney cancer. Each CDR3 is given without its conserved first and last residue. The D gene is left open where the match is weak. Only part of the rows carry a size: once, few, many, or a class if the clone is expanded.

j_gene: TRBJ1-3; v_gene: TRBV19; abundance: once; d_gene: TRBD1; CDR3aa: ATGQGRSGNTIY
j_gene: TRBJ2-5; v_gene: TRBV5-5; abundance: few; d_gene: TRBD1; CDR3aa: ASSKGQGGSETQY
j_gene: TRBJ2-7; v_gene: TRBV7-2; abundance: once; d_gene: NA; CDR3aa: ASSLGPSYEQY
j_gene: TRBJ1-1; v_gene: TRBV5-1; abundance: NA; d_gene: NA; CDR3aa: ASSLQGPNTEAF
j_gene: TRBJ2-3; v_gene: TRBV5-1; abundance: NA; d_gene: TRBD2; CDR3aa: ASRRGTSGRTDTQY
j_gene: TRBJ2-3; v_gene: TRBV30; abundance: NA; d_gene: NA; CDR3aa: AWTPYSGRTDTQY
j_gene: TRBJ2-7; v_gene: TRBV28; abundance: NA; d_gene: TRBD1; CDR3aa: ASSIRQGLGYEQY
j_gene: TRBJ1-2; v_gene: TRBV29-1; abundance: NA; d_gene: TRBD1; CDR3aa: SVGLGQDYGYT
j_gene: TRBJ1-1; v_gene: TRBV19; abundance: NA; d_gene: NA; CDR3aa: ASSMYRQWSGTEAF
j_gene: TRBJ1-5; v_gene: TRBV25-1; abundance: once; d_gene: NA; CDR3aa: ASSDSGGGNQPQH
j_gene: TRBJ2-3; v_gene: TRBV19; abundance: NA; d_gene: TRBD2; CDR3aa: ATRTSGRVPDTQY
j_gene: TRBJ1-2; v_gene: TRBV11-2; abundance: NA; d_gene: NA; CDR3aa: ASSLEGDGYT
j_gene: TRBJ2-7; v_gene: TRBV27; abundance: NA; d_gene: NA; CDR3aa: ASSFSPPVGQY
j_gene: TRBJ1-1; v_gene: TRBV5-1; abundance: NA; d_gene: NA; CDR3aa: ASSFSQRGWNTEAF
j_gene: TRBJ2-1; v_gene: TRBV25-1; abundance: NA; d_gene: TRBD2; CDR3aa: ASKGAGGNNEQF
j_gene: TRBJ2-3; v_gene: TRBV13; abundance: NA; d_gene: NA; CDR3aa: ASSLGETTDTQY
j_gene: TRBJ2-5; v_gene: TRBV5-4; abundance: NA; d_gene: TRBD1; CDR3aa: ASSQGQGFETQY
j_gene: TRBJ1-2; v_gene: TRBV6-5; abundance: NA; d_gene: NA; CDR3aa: ASSPDGGFTYGYT
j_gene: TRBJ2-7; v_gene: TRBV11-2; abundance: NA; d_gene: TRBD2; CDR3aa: ASSLDGTSVYEQY
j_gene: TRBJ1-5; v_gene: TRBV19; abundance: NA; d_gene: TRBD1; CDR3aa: ASSTGAEQPQH
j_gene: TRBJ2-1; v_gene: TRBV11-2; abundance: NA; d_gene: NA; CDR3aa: ASSLVGWRSSYNEQF
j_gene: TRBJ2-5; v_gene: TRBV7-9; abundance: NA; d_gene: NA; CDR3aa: ASSPGVEETQY